These 30 T cell receptor beta chains originate from one sample sequenced in a study of blood T cell repertoires in COVID-19. Here immunoSEQ multiplex PCR was the method, and the copy in TCRdb shows in-frame clones only, minus some. This sample has about 160,000 clones, with approximately 86% found just once. The sample comprised peripheral blood. All receptors come from an elderly man with COVID-19, enrolled during active disease.

This clone has only a few counts. The chain employs TRBV5-4 and TRBJ2-1; D is unresolved. The CDR3 totals 13 residues. V was clipped by 5 bases and J by 0 bases, with 6 bases between them. Germline lookup yields CDR1 SGHNT and CDR2 YYREEE (reference sequence). The CDR3 reads CASSRDSYNEQFF. As DNA, the CDR3 is TGTGCCAGCAGTCGAGACTCCTACAATGAGCAGTTCTTC.

V gene TRBV9 combines with J gene TRBJ1-3, with a weak D call TRBD1 (6 bases). Germline CDR1 reads SGDLS; CDR2 reads YYNGEE. The germline V and J ends were trimmed by 2 bases and 0 bases, with 15 bases remaining between them. The CDR3 has 17 amino acids. The DNA of the CDR3 is TGTGCCAGCAGCGTCAACCCCACCAGGGGCTCTGGAAACACCATATATTTT. Its protein is CASSVNPTRGSGNTIYF.

The rearrangement uses TRBV6-5 and TRBJ1-2; maybe TRBD1 (5 bases). Germline V gives CDR1 MNHEY, CDR2 SVGAGI. This CDR3 is 15 amino acids long. V lost 4 bases, J lost 5 bases, and 17 bases lay in between. For the CDR3, the DNA is TGTGCCAGCAGTTCCAGCTTGGGGGGAGCGTATGGCTACACCTTC. This sequence encodes CASSSSLGGAYGYTF.

This rearrangement joins TRBV14 to TRBJ1-1; TRBD1 matches at 7 bases. Germline CDR1 is SGHDN and CDR2 is FVKESK. The CDR3 is 14 amino acids. After removal of 3 bases from V and 4 bases from J, the junction contained 5 bases not matched to a gene. The CDR3 is CASSQVRQGTEAFF. The CDR3 DNA reads TGTGCCAGCAGCCAGGTTCGACAGGGCACTGAAGCTTTCTTT.

This rearrangement joins TRBV12-5 to TRBJ2-3; 7 positions match TRBD1. Unmatched junction bases numbered 8, after V lost 9 bases and J lost 2 bases. Germline loops: CDR1 LGHNT, CDR2 FRNRAP. CDR3 size: 14 residues. CDR3: CASHRGPSTDTQYF. In DNA, the CDR3 is TGTGCTAGCCACAGGGGCCCCTCCACAGATACGCAGTATTTT. Using reference TRBV12-5 and TRBJ2-3 for the parts outside the CDR3, the full variable domain is DARVTQTPRHKVTEMGQEVTMRCQPILGHNTVFWYRQTMMQGLELLAYFRNRAPLDDSGMPKDRFSAEMPDATLATLKIQPSEPRDSAVYFCASHRGPSTDTQYFGPGTRLTVL.

V and J are TRBV2 and TRBJ2-1; 8 positions agree with TRBD1. Germline CDR1 is SNHLY and CDR2 is FYNNEI. V lost 6 bases and J lost 5; bases outside the gene matches: 9. The CDR3 covers 15 residues. The CDR3 spells CASRVDRVGHNEQFF. CDR3 DNA: TGTGCCAGCAGAGTGGACAGGGTGGGACACAATGAGCAGTTCTTC.

This clone has a single count. This chain uses TRBV25-1 with TRBJ1-6, with D perhaps matching TRBD1 (5 bases). The germline V and J ends were trimmed by 2 bases and 9 bases, with 8 bases remaining between them. The CDR3 loop spans 13 amino acids. Germline CDR1 and CDR2: MGHDK and SYGVNS. The CDR3 is CASSEDSLSPLHF. In nucleotides, the CDR3 is TGTGCCAGCAGTGAAGACAGTCTTTCACCCCTCCACTTT.

This clone was counted a few times. The chain employs TRBV27 and TRBJ1-5, with 9 bases aligning to TRBD1. Germline CDR1 reads MNHEY; CDR2 reads SMNVEV (reference sequence). The junction had 2 bases not matched to a gene; V was cut back by 6 bases and J by 5 bases. The CDR3 covers 13 residues. The CDR3 protein is CASRGTGYQPQHF. The CDR3 DNA sequence: TGTGCCAGCAGAGGGACAGGGTATCAGCCCCAGCATTTT.

This clone was recorded once. The chain employs TRBV2 and TRBJ1-5, with 7 bases lining up with TRBD1. CDR1 and CDR2 (germline): SNHLY, FYNNEI. After removal of 7 bases from V and 5 bases from J, the junction contained 8 bases not matched to a gene. The CDR3 is 14 amino acids. CDR3 sequence reads: CASNRDSSDQPQHF. The CDR3 DNA reads as TGTGCCAGCAACCGGGACAGCTCGGATCAGCCCCAGCATTTT. The whole variable domain, remainder taken from reference TRBV2 and TRBJ1-5, is EPEVTQTPSHQVTQMGQEVILRCVPISNHLYFYWYRQILGQKVEFLVSFYNNEISEKSEIFDDQFSVERPDGSNFTLKIRSTKLEDSAMYFCASNRDSSDQPQHFGDGTRLSIL.

This chain connects TRBV6-1 to TRBJ2-3; D not resolved. The CDR3 runs to 14 residues. Trimming took off 1 base at V and 2 bases at J, with 7 bases between the two ends. Looked up from germline, CDR1 is MNHNS and CDR2 is SASEGT. This chain's CDR3 is CASSEGSTTDTQYF. The DNA for the CDR3 is TGTGCCAGCAGTGAAGGGAGCACCACAGATACGCAGTATTTT.

In this sample, this clone turned up once. Here the CDR3 reads CASRVTGVDTEAFF. CDR3 DNA sequence: TGTGCCAGCAGGGTGACGGGTGTGGACACTGAAGCTTTCTTT. The chain uses TRBV6-4 and TRBJ1-1, with D hard to call. The germline CDR1 and CDR2 sequences are MRHNA and SNTAGT. The ends were cut back, 6 bases at V and 3 bases at J, with 14 bases in the middle. The CDR3 extends over 14 amino acids.

The chain combines TRBV5-5 with TRBJ1-5; no clear D. Germline V gene lookup returns CDR1 SGHKS and CDR2 YYEKEE (reference sequence). Deletions cut 2 bases from V and 5 bases from J, with 8 bases between. This CDR3 is 13 amino acids long. The CDR3 spells CASSFGPDQPQHF. DNA for the CDR3: TGTGCCAGCAGCTTTGGCCCTGATCAGCCCCAGCATTTT.

This clone occurred a few times. The V and J genes are TRBV7-2 and TRBJ1-4; TRBD1 agrees at 7 bases. The CDR3 loop spans 14 amino acids. Germline CDR1 reads SGHTA; CDR2 reads FQGNSA. V shed 6 bases, J shed 5 bases, and the junction held 6 bases outside the gene matches. Here the CDR3 reads CASSPEGQNEKLFF. For the CDR3, the DNA is TGTGCCAGCAGTCCCGAGGGACAGAATGAAAAACTGTTTTTT. The variable domain in full, with the rest retrieved from reference TRBV7-2 and TRBJ1-4, is GAGVSQSPSNKVTEKGKDVELRCDPISGHTALYWYRQSLGQGLEFLIYFQGNSAPDKSGLPSDRFSAERTGGSVSTLTIQRTQQEDSAVYLCASSPEGQNEKLFFGSGTQLSVL.

This rearrangement joins TRBV5-1 to TRBJ2-2; 11 nucleotides align to TRBD2. The CDR3 extends over 14 amino acids. J was trimmed by 7 bases and V by 4 bases; bases with no gene match: 3. Germline-derived CDR1 and CDR2 are SGHRS and YFSETQ. The CDR3 spells CASSRLAGRGELFF. CDR3 nucleotides: TGCGCCAGCAGCCGACTAGCGGGGCGCGGGGAGCTGTTTTTT.

The V gene is TRBV10-3, the J gene TRBJ2-7, with D perhaps TRBD1 (6 bases). Trimming shortened V by 2 bases and J by 3 bases, and 14 bases separated the two germline ends. The CDR3 totals 15 residues. From germline, CDR1 is ENHRY and CDR2 SYGVKD. The CDR3 sequence is CAISEGPGVSYEQYF. DNA for the CDR3: TGTGCCATCAGTGAGGGGCCAGGGGTAAGCTACGAGCAGTACTTC.

This clone has only one observation. V usage is TRBV19 and J usage is TRBJ1-5; no firm D call. CDR1 and CDR2 from the germline V gene are LNHDA and SQIVND (reference sequence). V was clipped by 7 bases and J by 4 bases, with 17 bases between them. CDR3 length: 15 amino acids. CDR3 coding DNA: TGTGCCAGTAAGGCGTCGGGGTCTGAAAATCAGCCCCAGCATTTT. It encodes CASKASGSENQPQHF.

This clone was counted a few times. The J gene is TRBJ1-1, the V gene TRBV10-3; D call uncertain. There are 15 residues in the CDR3. Germline CDR1 reads ENHRY; CDR2 reads SYGVKD. V lost 0 bases and J lost 0, with 8 bases in between. The chain's CDR3 is CAISESVEMNTEAFF. The CDR3 nucleotides read TGTGCCATCAGTGAGTCGGTGGAGATGAACACTGAAGCTTTCTTT.

The chain recombines TRBV14 with TRBJ1-5; no clear D gene. The CDR3 sequence is 14 residues long. Germline-derived CDR1 and CDR2 are SGHDN and FVKESK. Trimming took off 0 bases at V and 3 bases at J, with 6 bases between the two ends. The CDR3 region is CASSQDDINQPQHF. DNA of the CDR3: TGTGCCAGCAGCCAAGATGACATCAATCAGCCCCAGCATTTT.

The sample holds one count of this clone. The gene calls are TRBV9 and TRBJ2-2; maybe TRBD1 (6 bases). V lost 3 bases and J lost 5, with 14 bases in between. The length of the CDR3 is 15 residues. CDR1 and CDR2 from the germline V gene are SGDLS and YYNGEE. CDR3 region: CASSATGQGTGELFF. CDR3 bases: TGTGCCAGCAGCGCAACGGGACAAGGGACCGGGGAGCTGTTTTTT. The variable domain in full, with the rest retrieved from reference TRBV9 and TRBJ2-2, is DSGVTQTPKHLITATGQRVTLRCSPRSGDLSVYWYQQSLDQGLQFLIQYYNGEERAKGNILERFSAQQFPDLHSELNLSSLELGDSALYFCASSATGQGTGELFFGEGSRLTVL.

The V call is TRBV7-2, the J call TRBJ2-2; 8 bases map to TRBD2. With 9 bases clipped from V and 4 bases from J, the junction kept 7 bases outside the gene matches. CDR3 size: 14 residues. The germline V gene has CDR1 SGHTA and CDR2 FQGNSA. CDR3 protein: CASSYGGGTGELFF. CDR3 DNA sequence: TGTGCCAGTTCTTACGGGGGGGGCACCGGGGAGCTGTTTTTT. Combining the CDR3 with reference TRBV7-2 and TRBJ2-2 gives the whole variable domain GAGVSQSPSNKVTEKGKDVELRCDPISGHTALYWYRQSLGQGLEFLIYFQGNSAPDKSGLPSDRFSAERTGGSVSTLTIQRTQQEDSAVYLCASSYGGGTGELFFGEGSRLTVL.

The genes are TRBV18 and TRBJ2-6, with D tentatively TRBD1 (6 bases). The CDR3 has 19 residues. The V gene lost 3 bases and the J gene lost 0 bases, with 18 bases spanning the gap. Germline lookup yields CDR1 KGHSH and CDR2 LQKENI. Written as DNA, the CDR3 is TGTGCCAGCTCACCCCCCCTTGGGGGCCCTAGCTCTGGGGCCAACGTCCTGACTTTC. It translates to CASSPPLGGPSSGANVLTF. The complete variable domain, with remaining parts taken from reference TRBV18 and TRBJ2-6, reads NAGVMQNPRHLVRRRGQEARLRCSPMKGHSHVYWYRQLPEEGLKFMVYLQKENIIDESGMPKERFSAEFPKEGPSILRIQQVVRGDSAAYFCASSPPLGGPSSGANVLTFGAGSRLTVL.

The gene calls are TRBV5-1 and TRBJ1-1, with D possibly matching TRBD1 (5 bases). Germline CDR1 and CDR2: SGHRS and YFSETQ. The V and J ends lost 2 bases and 0 bases respectively, with 8 bases between them. The CDR3 runs 14 residues. The DNA for the CDR3 is TGCGCCAGCAGCTTCCAGGGAATGAACACTGAAGCTTTCTTT. Protein product: CASSFQGMNTEAFF.

This chain links TRBV12-3 or TRBV12-4 with TRBJ1-1, with D hard to call. V was pared by 3 bases and J by 4 bases, with 6 bases between. The CDR3 totals 12 residues. In DNA form, the CDR3 reads TGTGCCAGCAGTTTGAGAGGCACTGAAGCTTTCTTT. Amino acids: CASSLRGTEAFF.

The J gene is TRBJ1-1, the V gene TRBV9; the D gene is possibly TRBD1 (6 bases). The CDR3 length is 15 residues. With 0 bases removed from V and 5 bases from J, the gap between germline ends came to 14 bases. Germline-derived CDR1 and CDR2 are SGDLS and YYNGEE. The CDR3 reads CASSVDGGRWTEAFF. The CDR3 nucleotides read TGTGCCAGCAGCGTAGACGGGGGGCGGTGGACTGAAGCTTTCTTT.

Here the CDR3 reads CASRGQEVYGYTF. CDR3 coding DNA: TGTGCCAGCAGGGGACAGGAGGTCTATGGCTACACCTTC. The chain combines TRBV25-1 with TRBJ1-2, with TRBD1 identical over 8 bases. Germline loops: CDR1 MGHDK, CDR2 SYGVNS. The CDR3 length is 13 residues. J lost 4 bases, V lost 6 bases, and 4 bases had no gene match.

Only one count was recorded for this clone. The chain joins TRBV2 to TRBJ2-7; 9 positions agree with TRBD1. Germline assignment: CDR1 SNHLY and CDR2 FYNNEI. The length of the CDR3 is 14 residues. V shed 7 bases and J 2 bases; nucleotides not matched to a gene: 6. The CDR3 here is CASTEWDRAYEQYF. CDR3 DNA: TGTGCCAGCACCGAATGGGACAGGGCCTACGAGCAGTACTTC. Full variable domain (missing parts from reference TRBV2 and TRBJ2-7): EPEVTQTPSHQVTQMGQEVILRCVPISNHLYFYWYRQILGQKVEFLVSFYNNEISEKSEIFDDQFSVERPDGSNFTLKIRSTKLEDSAMYFCASTEWDRAYEQYFGPGTRLTVT.

The chain carries TRBV7-2 and TRBJ2-3; TRBD1 aligns across 9 bases. V lost 5 bases, J lost 4 bases, and 7 bases stayed unmatched. The CDR3 is 15 amino acids. Germline V gives CDR1 SGHTA, CDR2 FQGNSA. CDR3 amino acids: CASSEWTGEADTQYF. In DNA, the CDR3 is TGTGCCAGCAGCGAATGGACAGGGGAGGCAGATACGCAGTATTTT.

The V and J genes are TRBV10-3 and TRBJ2-3, with 12 bases fitting TRBD2. Trimming cost V 5 bases and J 3 bases; bases outside gene matches: 9. The CDR3 runs 17 residues. Germline CDR1 and CDR2: ENHRY and SYGVKD. In DNA, the CDR3 is TGTGCCATCAGTAGAAGATTGACTAGCGGGGGAACAGATACGCAGTATTTT. This codes for CAISRRLTSGGTDTQYF.

The chain carries TRBV7-9 and TRBJ2-7; D is possibly TRBD2 (5 bases). The germline V and J ends were trimmed by 4 bases and 3 bases, with 13 bases remaining between them. This CDR3 has 14 amino acids. Germline CDR1 SEHNR, CDR2 FQNEAQ (reference sequence). In DNA, the CDR3 is TGTGCCAGCAGCTCGACAACTAGTTACTACGAGCAGTACTTC. Translated: CASSSTTSYYEQYF.

The chain recombines TRBV6-4 with TRBJ1-5; 8 nucleotides match TRBD1. Germline CDR1 MRHNA, CDR2 SNTAGT. V shed 3 bases and J 6 bases; nucleotides not matched to a gene: 4. The CDR3 has 14 residues. CDR3 in DNA: TGTGCCAGCAGTGAGACAGGGGCAGGTCAGCCCCAGCATTTT. This encodes CASSETGAGQPQHF.